The 25 T cell receptor beta chains in this list originate from one sample, sequenced in a study of T cell responses to AZD1222 COVID-19 vaccine. Clones were read by immunoSEQ multiplex PCR, and TCRdb kept only the in-frame ones, dropping some. Of 150,000 to 200,000 clones detected, 80% to 95% appear once; the ten largest clones hold about 2.5%. The input for sequencing was peripheral blood, taken on day 0 of AZD1222 vaccination. Receptors were obtained from an adult in good health.

This rearrangement joins TRBV3-1 (or the pseudogene TRBV3-2) to TRBJ2-7, with D uncertain. This CDR3 has 12 amino acids. Trimming removed 1 base from V and 8 bases from J, with 9 bases in between. CDR1 is LGHDT and CDR2 is YNNKEL in the germline V gene (reference sequence). CDR3 bases: TGTGCCAGCAGCCAAGGGGCGGTACAGCAGTACTTC. Protein product: CASSQGAVQQYF.

The V gene is TRBV6-6, the J gene TRBJ2-7; D ambiguous. CDR1 and CDR2 from the germline V gene are MNHNY and SVGAGI (reference sequence). The CDR3 has 12 residues. With 0 bases removed from V and 6 bases from J, the gap between germline ends came to 6 bases. Written as DNA, the CDR3 is TGTGCCAGCAGTTACTCTCCCCCCGAGCAGTACTTC. As protein: CASSYSPPEQYF.

The chain's CDR3 is CASRRTSGIYEQYF. The CDR3 coding sequence is TGTGCCAGTAGGAGGACTAGCGGGATTTACGAGCAGTACTTC. The chain is built from TRBV19 and TRBJ2-7; 12 nucleotides agree with TRBD2. This CDR3 spans 14 amino acids. V dropped 6 bases and J dropped 4; count of bases not matched to a gene: 4. Germline V lookup: CDR1 LNHDA, CDR2 SQIVND (reference sequence).

This clone occurred a few times. The chain has TRBV15 and TRBJ1-5, with D perhaps TRBD1 (6 bases). The CDR3 has 17 amino acids. The V end lost 0 bases, the J end lost 3 bases, and 15 bases lay between the germline ends. Germline V gene data show CDR1 as LNHNV and CDR2 as YYDKDF (reference sequence). The CDR3 bases are TGTGCCACCAGCAGAGATTTACAGGGATTCTACAATCAGCCCCAGCATTTT. Translation gives CATSRDLQGFYNQPQHF.

This clone turned up a few times. The chain links TRBV27 to TRBJ1-4, with a weak D call TRBD1 (5 bases). Germline V lookup: CDR1 MNHEY, CDR2 SMNVEV (reference sequence). The CDR3 is 14 residues long. Trimming took 0 bases from V and 10 from J, leaving 12 bases between them. This CDR3 reads CASSLSNAGGKLFF. DNA for the CDR3: TGTGCCAGCAGTTTATCGAATGCTGGGGGAAAACTGTTTTTT.

The CDR3 nucleotides are TGTGCCCCAGCCTTACCGGGACAGGACCGGCGGGCAACTAATGAAAAACTGTTTTTT. This encodes CAPALPGQDRRATNEKLFF. The chain uses TRBV15 and TRBJ1-4, with TRBD1 matching over 8 bases. The germline CDR1 and CDR2 sequences are LNHNV and YYDKDF (reference sequence). V was clipped by 11 bases and J by 0 bases; unmatched bases: 20. The CDR3 contains 19 residues.

The V gene is TRBV7-8, the J gene TRBJ2-7; TRBD2 might be the D (6 bases). The V end was cut by 1 base, the J end by 3 bases, with 10 bases between. CDR1 and CDR2 (germline): SGHVS, FQNEAQ. CDR3 length equals 14 residues. CDR3 sequence reads: CASSLGGTVYEQYF. The DNA for the CDR3 is TGTGCCAGCAGCTTAGGCGGGACCGTCTACGAGCAGTACTTC. The full variable domain, completed using reference TRBV7-8 and TRBJ2-7, is GAGVSQSPRYKVAKRGQDVALRCDPISGHVSLFWYQQALGQGPEFLTYFQNEAQLDKSGLPSDRFFAERPEGSVSTLKIQRTQQEDSAVYLCASSLGGTVYEQYFGPGTRLTVT.

The chain carries TRBV4-2 and TRBJ1-1, with D maybe TRBD1 (6 bases). There are 16 residues in the CDR3. V was trimmed by 0 bases and J by 2 bases, leaving 13 bases between them. CDR1 and CDR2 from the germline V gene are LGHNA and YNFKEQ. Here the CDR3 reads CASSQDRWTDNTEAFF. Written as DNA, the CDR3 is TGTGCCAGCAGCCAAGATAGGTGGACAGATAACACTGAAGCTTTCTTT.

Here the CDR3 DNA reads TGTGCCAGCTCACCAATAGACAGGGCGGATGGCTACACCTTC. Its translation: CASSPIDRADGYTF. The rearrangement uses TRBV18 and TRBJ1-2, with 7 bases lining up with TRBD1. V was clipped by 2 bases and J by 6 bases; unmatched bases: 6. The germline V gene has CDR1 KGHSH and CDR2 LQKENI. The CDR3 sequence is 14 residues long.

V gene TRBV3-1 (or the pseudogene TRBV3-2) combines with J gene TRBJ2-3; D uncertain. The germline CDR1 and CDR2 sequences are LGHDT and YNNKEL (reference sequence). The V end lost 7 bases, the J end lost 4 bases, and 12 bases lay between the germline ends. The CDR3 runs 13 residues. The CDR3 sequence: CASNVVGSDTQYF. CDR3 coding DNA: TGTGCCAGCAACGTAGTTGGTTCAGATACGCAGTATTTT.

The V call is TRBV7-8, the J call TRBJ2-4; TRBD1 matches 9 bases. V shed 4 bases and J 10 bases; nucleotides not matched to a gene: 8. The CDR3 covers 14 residues. Germline CDR1 reads SGHVS; CDR2 reads FQNEAQ. The CDR3 DNA follows: TGTGCCAGCAGCTCCTACAGGGGGCCCAGGATTCAGTACTTC. Its protein product is CASSSYRGPRIQYF. The entire variable domain, with the rest obtained from reference TRBV7-8 and TRBJ2-4, is as follows: GAGVSQSPRYKVAKRGQDVALRCDPISGHVSLFWYQQALGQGPEFLTYFQNEAQLDKSGLPSDRFFAERPEGSVSTLKIQRTQQEDSAVYLCASSSYRGPRIQYFGAGTRLSVL.

For the CDR3, the DNA is TGTGCCAGCAGTGAAAGCCGACCCTCCAGCCAGCCCCAGCATTTT. Its translation: CASSESRPSSQPQHF. The chain uses TRBV2 and TRBJ1-5; no clear D gene. V was pared by 2 bases and J by 7 bases, with 15 bases between. The CDR3 contains 15 residues. Germline CDR1 is SNHLY and CDR2 is FYNNEI.

The chain recombines TRBV6-5 with TRBJ2-4; TRBD2 agrees at 7 bases. CDR3 size: 14 residues. Germline loops: CDR1 MNHEY, CDR2 SVGAGI. Trimming took 7 bases from V and 3 from J; bases not matched to a gene: 6. The CDR3 loop reads CASNGGGGKNIQYF. The CDR3 DNA reads as TGTGCCAGCAACGGCGGGGGAGGCAAAAACATTCAGTACTTC.

The rearrangement links TRBV6-5 to TRBJ1-6, with D tentatively TRBD1 (5 bases). Germline CDR1 MNHEY, CDR2 SVGAGI. V shed 0 bases and J shed 14 bases, with 14 bases lying between them. This CDR3 spans 14 amino acids. CDR3 in DNA: TGTGCCAGCAGTTACTCGTTGGGACGGACCACCCTCCACTTT. It translates to CASSYSLGRTTLHF.

V gene TRBV5-5 combines with J gene TRBJ2-6; D uncertain. CDR1 SGHKS and CDR2 YYEKEE come from the germline V gene (reference sequence). The CDR3 has 14 amino acids. The V gene lost 0 bases and the J gene lost 4 bases, with 5 bases spanning the gap. The CDR3 region has the DNA TGTGCCAGCAGCTTGGGCTCAGGGGCCAACGTCCTGACTTTC. Its translation is CASSLGSGANVLTF. The full variable domain, rest sourced from reference TRBV5-5 and TRBJ2-6, is DAGVTQSPTHLIKTRGQQVTLRCSPISGHKSVSWYQQVLGQGPQFIFQYYEKEERGRGNFPDRFSARQFPNYSSELNVNALLLGDSALYLCASSLGSGANVLTFGAGSRLTVL.

The V and J genes are TRBV9 and TRBJ2-5; 9 nucleotides match TRBD1. The CDR3 contains 15 residues. The germline CDR1 and CDR2 sequences are SGDLS and YYNGEE. J gave up 4 bases and V 6 bases, and 10 bases lay outside the gene matches. CDR3 bases: TGTGCCAGCAACAGGGGGGACAGGGCGGCAGAGACCCAGTACTTC. Translation gives CASNRGDRAAETQYF.

The J gene is TRBJ2-7, the V gene TRBV12-3 or TRBV12-4, with a weak D call TRBD2 (5 bases). V gave up 6 bases and J gave up 6 bases, with 12 bases separating them. The CDR3 has 12 amino acids. The CDR3 bases are TGTGCCAGCAGCGCCCCGAGGGTCGAGCAGTACTTC. This translates into CASSAPRVEQYF.

The CDR3 here is CASSLGPGEDTGELFF. CDR3 bases: TGTGCCAGCAGCTTAGGGCCAGGGGAGGACACCGGGGAGCTGTTTTTT. The chain joins TRBV11-3 to TRBJ2-2; either TRBD1 or TRBD2 may supply D (6 bases each). V was cut by 1 base and J by 3 bases, with 12 bases left in between. The CDR3 is 16 residues long. Germline loops: CDR1 SGHNT, CDR2 YENEEA.

This clone was detected only once. J is TRBJ1-2 and V is TRBV15; 8 bases match TRBD1. Germline trimming cut 4 bases from V and 5 bases from J; bases unmatched to any gene: 12. The CDR3 consists of 16 residues. The germline V gene has CDR1 LNHNV and CDR2 YYDKDF (reference sequence). The CDR3 region has the DNA TGTGCCACCAGCACCGAAGGGACAGGCCAGGCTTATGGCTACACCTTC. It is translated as CATSTEGTGQAYGYTF.

The CDR3 DNA reads TGTGCCAGCAGTGGGACAGGGGGTGATGGCTACACCTTC. Translated: CASSGTGGDGYTF. The chain carries TRBV28 and TRBJ1-2; TRBD1 matches at 11 bases. The V gene's germline CDR1 is MDHEN and CDR2 SYDVKM. The CDR3 runs 13 residues. V was clipped by 5 bases and J by 6 bases; unmatched bases: 2.

V and J are TRBV7-6 and TRBJ1-4; D is possibly TRBD1 (5 bases). CDR3 length equals 16 residues. V was cut by 5 bases and J by 2 bases, with 15 bases left in between. CDR1 is SGHVS and CDR2 is FNYEAQ in the germline V gene. The CDR3 DNA is TGTGCCAGCAGCCTGAGGACGGGGGGGACTAATGAAAAACTGTTTTTT. It codes for CASSLRTGGTNEKLFF.

This rearrangement joins TRBV7-9 to TRBJ1-1; tentative D call: TRBD1 (5 bases). This CDR3 comprises 14 residues. Germline CDR1 SEHNR, CDR2 FQNEAQ (reference sequence). V dropped 2 bases and J dropped 5 bases, with 12 bases sitting between them. CDR3 coding DNA: TGTGCCAGCAGCTTAAGGCAGGGAGGGACTGAAGCTTTCTTT. Its protein is CASSLRQGGTEAFF.

The CDR3 reads CASSSSDSAERGYTF. The CDR3 nucleotides are TGTGCCAGCAGCTCGAGTGACAGTGCCGAAAGAGGCTACACCTTC. The genes are TRBV7-8 and TRBJ1-2; a possible D gene is TRBD1 (5 bases). Trimming took 4 bases from V and 8 from J, leaving 20 bases between them. CDR1 is SGHVS, CDR2 FQNEAQ, per germline. This CDR3 comprises 15 residues.

The chain has TRBV9 and TRBJ2-3; tentatively, D is TRBD1 (6 bases). This CDR3 has 16 amino acids. The V end was cut by 0 bases, the J end by 0 bases, with 11 bases between. The V gene's germline CDR1 is SGDLS and CDR2 YYNGEE. This CDR3 is CASSVGVGASTDTQYF. CDR3 DNA: TGTGCCAGCAGCGTAGGGGTGGGGGCCAGCACAGATACGCAGTATTTT.

V is TRBV3-1 (or the pseudogene TRBV3-2) and J is TRBJ1-6; 7 nucleotides align to TRBD1. Trimming removed 2 bases from V and 9 bases from J; junction bases left unmatched: 7. Looked up from germline, CDR1 is LGHDT and CDR2 is YNNKEL (reference sequence). The CDR3 extends over 15 amino acids. CDR3 DNA sequence: TGTGCCAGCAGCCAAAGACAGGGATACGGTTCACCCCTCCACTTT. Protein product: CASSQRQGYGSPLHF.